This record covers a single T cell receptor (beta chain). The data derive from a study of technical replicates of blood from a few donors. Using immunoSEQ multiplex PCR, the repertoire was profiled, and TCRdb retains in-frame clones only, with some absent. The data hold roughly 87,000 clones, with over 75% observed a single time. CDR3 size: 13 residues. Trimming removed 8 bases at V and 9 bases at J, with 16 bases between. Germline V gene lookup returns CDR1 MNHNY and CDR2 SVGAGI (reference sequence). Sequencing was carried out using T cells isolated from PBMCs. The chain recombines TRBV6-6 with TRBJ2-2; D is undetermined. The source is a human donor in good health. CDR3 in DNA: TGTGCCAGCTCCTTCATGGAGTTACGGGAGCTGTTTTTT. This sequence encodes CASSFMELRELFF.